This paragraph covers one TCR beta chain sequence. The data stem from a study of T cell changes during pregnancy in multiple sclerosis. The germline gives CDR1 MGHDK, CDR2 SYGVNS. The CDR3 is 16 residues long. V was cut by 3 bases and J by 0 bases, with 11 bases left in between. TCRdb's table, derived via immunoSEQ multiplex PCR, lists solely in-frame clones and lacks some. The sample records 79,000 or so clones, around nine tenths being singletons. The sequence was collected from a female donor with multiple sclerosis, enrolled in a pregnancy study. The source material was peripheral blood, sampled before pregnancy. The genes are TRBV25-1 and TRBJ1-4, with D possibly matching TRBD1 (5 bases). CDR3: CASSDDRQSTNEKLFF. CDR3 sequence (DNA): TGTGCCAGCAGTGACGACAGACAATCAACTAATGAAAAACTGTTTTTT.